Listed here are 5 T cell receptor beta chains from one sample, sequenced in a study of cytomegalovirus exposure and HLA in healthy donors (TCRdb year 2017). Library generation was performed with the immunoSEQ multiplex PCR assay. For the multiplex PCR, a mixture combining 60 forward primers for TCR Vbeta segments and 13 reverse primers for TCR Jbeta segments was used. The table comes from immuneACCESS by way of TCRdb, which keeps in-frame sequences with V and J called. Part of the clones is missing from these tables; in studies checked, under half for an unresolved V gene and the rest for unknown reasons. The sample contains around 80,000 clones, approximately 60% of them found a single time. The ten largest account for about 4.7% of the sample. Sequencing input: PBMCs. The source is a male donor in good health and CMV-seropositive.

This clone was recorded a few times. The chain joins TRBV11-2 to TRBJ2-6, with D possibly TRBD1 on 6 matching bases. CDR3 length: 15 amino acids. V was shortened by 5 bases and J by 3 bases, with 11 bases between the two germline ends. Looked up from germline, CDR1 is SGHAT and CDR2 is FQNNGV. The CDR3 spells CASSPQGFGANVLTF. The DNA for the CDR3 is TGTGCCAGCAGCCCTCAGGGGTTTGGGGCCAACGTCCTGACTTTC.

The CDR3 loop is CASSIGTEQQQFF. In nucleotides, the CDR3 is TGTGCCAGTAGTATAGGGACAGAACAACAGCAGTTCTTC. The chain links TRBV19 to TRBJ2-1; maybe TRBD1 (6 bases). Germline CDR1 is LNHDA and CDR2 is SQIVND (reference sequence). The V end lost 1 base, the J end lost 11 bases, and 12 bases lay between the germline ends. The CDR3 runs 13 residues. The entire variable domain, with the rest obtained from reference TRBV19 and TRBJ2-1, is as follows: DGGITQSPKYLFRKEGQNVTLSCEQNLNHDAMYWYRQDPGQGLRLIYYSQIVNDFQKGDIAEGYSVSREKKESFPLTVTSAQKNPTAFYLCASSIGTEQQQFFGPGTRLTVL.

The rearrangement joins TRBV7-2 to TRBJ2-5, with 8 bases lining up with TRBD2. The length of the CDR3 is 12 residues. V dropped 4 bases and J dropped 13; count of bases not matched to a gene: 8. Germline CDR1 SGHTA, CDR2 FQGNSA. The CDR3 region has the DNA TGTGCCAGCAGCTCCGATAGCGGGGAACGGTACTTC. It specifies CASSSDSGERYF.

This sequence joins TRBV4-1 and TRBJ2-3, with D tentatively TRBD2 (5 bases). Trimming pared 4 bases from V and 0 bases from J, leaving 11 bases between. CDR1 MGHRA and CDR2 YSYEKL come from the germline V gene. This CDR3 contains 15 residues. The CDR3 DNA follows: TGCGCCAGCAGCCTCGACGGGGTTAGCACAGATACGCAGTATTTT. It is translated as CASSLDGVSTDTQYF.

This chain connects TRBV5-1 to TRBJ2-5; 11 bases fit TRBD1. Unmatched junction bases numbered 9, after V lost 0 bases and J lost 2 bases. This CDR3 is 18 amino acids long. Germline CDR1 SGHRS, CDR2 YFSETQ. This CDR3 reads CASSLGTGGASPQETQYF. As DNA, the CDR3 is TGCGCCAGCAGCTTGGGGACAGGGGGCGCTTCCCCTCAAGAGACCCAGTACTTC.